The 13 T cell receptor beta chains below all came from one sample that was sequenced in a study of PD-L1 blockade in urothelial cancer. Libraries were prepared by immunoSEQ multiplex PCR; TCRdb keeps only in-frame clonotypes and omits some of them. The sample includes tens of thousands of clones, roughly 82% of them seen just once. The material was PBMCs, obtained around atezolizumab (anti-PD-L1) treatment. These receptors were taken from a man aged 55 to 70 with urothelial cancer.

The chain uses TRBV6-1 and TRBJ2-7; a weak D match, TRBD1 (5 bases). CDR3 length: 13 residues. Trimming cost V 6 bases and J 3 bases, with 12 bases left between them. Germline V gene sequence: CDR1 MNHNS, CDR2 SASEGT. The CDR3 loop is CASRPDSSYEQYF. The CDR3 DNA sequence: TGTGCCAGCAGACCAGACAGTAGCTACGAGCAGTACTTC.

The V and J genes are TRBV5-6 and TRBJ2-1; 13 bases agree with TRBD2. The ends lost 5 bases at V and 4 bases at J; junction bases unmatched: 6. In germline, CDR1 is SGHDT, CDR2 YYEEEE. The CDR3 sequence is 16 residues long. The CDR3 coding sequence is TGTGCCAGCAGTCCAGGACTAGCGGGGGTATACAATGAGCAGTTCTTC. Translating gives CASSPGLAGVYNEQFF. The variable domain in full, completed from reference TRBV5-6 and TRBJ2-1, reads DAGVTQSPTHLIKTRGQQVTLRCSPKSGHDTVSWYQQALGQGPQFIFQYYEEEERQRGNFPDRFSGHQFPNYSSELNVNALLLGDSALYLCASSPGLAGVYNEQFFGPGTRLTVL.

This rearrangement joins TRBV6-5 to TRBJ2-6; 8 bases map to TRBD1. J was trimmed by 2 bases and V by 6 bases; bases with no gene match: 3. In germline, CDR1 is MNHEY, CDR2 SVGAGI. CDR3 length: 15 amino acids. CDR3 in DNA: TGTGCCAGCAGGCTACAGGGGGCTGGGGCCAACGTCCTGACTTTC. Its protein product is CASRLQGAGANVLTF.

This rearrangement joins TRBV6-4 to TRBJ2-1; 12 nucleotides line up with TRBD2. V lost 0 bases and J lost 7; bases outside the gene matches: 1. Germline V lookup: CDR1 MRHNA, CDR2 SNTAGT. The CDR3 is made up of 15 amino acids. Here the CDR3 DNA reads TGTGCCAGCAGTGACTCGCTAGCGGGGGGGAATGAGCAGTTCTTC. Protein sequence: CASSDSLAGGNEQFF.

This rearrangement joins TRBV9 to TRBJ1-1; D ambiguous. The CDR3 loop spans 13 amino acids. Germline CDR1 SGDLS, CDR2 YYNGEE. The ends were cut back, 0 bases at V and 1 base at J, with 4 bases in the middle. The CDR3, as DNA: TGTGCCAGCAGCGTAGATCAGAACACTGAAGCTTTCTTT. Protein sequence: CASSVDQNTEAFF.

The CDR3: CASSLVTVSANEKLFF. The DNA for the CDR3 is TGTGCCAGCAGCTTGGTGACAGTTTCCGCTAATGAAAAACTGTTTTTT. This chain uses TRBV5-6 with TRBJ1-4; D is perhaps TRBD1 (5 bases). This CDR3 spans 16 amino acids. The V end was cut by 0 bases, the J end by 3 bases, with 12 bases between. Germline CDR1 and CDR2: SGHDT and YYEEEE.

This chain connects TRBV19 to TRBJ1-4; D is perhaps TRBD1 (6 bases). Germline CDR1 is LNHDA and CDR2 is SQIVND (reference sequence). V was cut by 3 bases and J by 8 bases, with 19 bases left in between. The CDR3 is made up of 16 amino acids. The CDR3 here is CASSMGAPEVAEKLFF. CDR3 in DNA: TGTGCCAGTAGTATGGGGGCCCCCGAGGTGGCCGAAAAACTGTTTTTT.

The rearrangement uses TRBV6-1 and TRBJ2-1; weak D call: TRBD1 (6 bases). CDR3 length equals 15 residues. Germline CDR1 MNHNS, CDR2 SASEGT. With 2 bases removed from V and 0 bases from J, the gap between germline ends came to 8 bases. The CDR3 spells CASSEQGISYNEQFF. As DNA, the CDR3 is TGTGCCAGCAGTGAACAGGGGATCTCCTACAATGAGCAGTTCTTC.

The V call is TRBV7-2, the J call TRBJ1-1, with 9 bases lining up with TRBD1. J lost 5 bases, V lost 2 bases, and 18 bases had no gene match. Germline V gives CDR1 SGHTA, CDR2 FQGNSA. There are 19 residues in the CDR3. The CDR3 DNA reads TGTGCCAGCAGCTTAAGGGTCCGCGGGACAGGGCTAATTGGGACTGAAGCTTTCTTT. It yields the protein CASSLRVRGTGLIGTEAFF.

This clone was picked up one time. The chain employs TRBV5-1 and TRBJ2-7; 9 bases map to TRBD1. V was pared by 0 bases and J by 5 bases, with 9 bases of the junction left unmatched. CDR3 length: 16 amino acids. Germline lookup yields CDR1 SGHRS and CDR2 YFSETQ. The CDR3 nucleotides are TGCGCCAGCAGCTTGGATTGGGACAGGGTAATACACGAGCAGTACTTC. It translates to CASSLDWDRVIHEQYF.

The chain joins TRBV5-1 to TRBJ2-1, with 7 nucleotides matching TRBD2. The CDR3 consists of 17 residues. The V gene end was trimmed by 1 base and the J gene end by 5 bases; junction bases not matched to a gene: 12. Germline V gives CDR1 SGHRS, CDR2 YFSETQ. In DNA form, the CDR3 reads TGCGCCAGCAGCTTGTTGGGCGGGAGTTTTTACCACAATGAGCAGTTCTTC. This translates into CASSLLGGSFYHNEQFF.

V is TRBV7-9 and J is TRBJ2-7; the D gene is possibly TRBD2 (6 bases). V was cut by 5 bases and J by 4 bases, with 15 bases left in between. The CDR3 covers 14 residues. CDR1 and CDR2 from the germline V gene are SEHNR and FQNEAQ (reference sequence). Here the CDR3 DNA reads TGTGCCAGCAGCCCCCGGGACTTTGATTACGAGCAGTACTTC. Residues: CASSPRDFDYEQYF.

As regards this clone: Relative to the germline gene, one junction end is altered; a read error may explain this. Here the CDR3 DNA reads TGTGCTAGCAGCTTGGGGCGTCAAGAGACCCAGTACTTC. Amino acids: CASSLGRQETQYF. The chain is built from TRBV7-7 and TRBJ2-5, with a possible D match to TRBD1 (5 bases). The CDR3 contains 13 residues. CDR1 is SSHAT and CDR2 is FNYEAQ in the germline V gene (reference sequence).